These T cell receptor beta chains were read from a single sample in a study of CD8+ T cells in alopecia areata. Only in-frame clones appear in the TCRdb table, and some are missing; sequencing was by immunoSEQ multiplex PCR. The data hold fewer than 250,000 clones, with roughly 44% observed a single time. The material sequenced was CD4+ T cells sorted from blood, taken at approximately week 36, from a patient treated with tofacitinib. The receptors derive from a human donor with alopecia areata. The CDR3 runs from the conserved cysteine through the conserved F or W.

>TRBV18
CASSPPSQQSSAAFF
>TRBV4-2
CASSGPANTGELFF
>TRBV29-1
CSVGLALDREQYF
>TRBV28
CASSLTPRGAYEQYF
>TRBV5-1
CASSLEPSGRAVDTQYF
>TRBV6-6
CASWGGSNQPQHF
>TRBV5-1
CASSPKGGRDEQYF
>TRBV25-1
CASRNSGSMYEQFF
>TRBV12-5
CASGAGGPGGETQYF
>TRBV30
CACLPRRVSREKLFF
>TRBV5-1
CASSLTRANTGELFF
>TRBV28
CASRPGLATREQYF
>TRBV30
CAWSAQGAGEAFF
>TRBV6-5
CASTSLAGDTQYF
>TRBV6-1
CASSLTRNTEAFF
>TRBV7-2
CASSPLYKDTQYF
>TRBV4-1
CASSHRPGTSGSADTQYF
>TRBV4-1
CASSQSHVPLNEQFF
>TRBV30
CAWSLRGAQNIQYF
>TRBV2
CASRIVYEQYF
>TRBV4-1
CASSLGQGRETQYF
>TRBV30
CAWSVRMNTEAFF
>TRBV4-1
CASSRPETGGLGAQYF
>TRBV4-3
CASSQDTQVSYTF
>TRBV6-5
CASSSPGTHGYTF
>TRBV30
CAWSSGPNTEAFF
>TRBV5-4
CASSLVANEQFF
>TRBV7-2
CASSLGTIMNTEAFF
>TRBV4-1
CASSQGVGETQYF
>TRBV7-3
CASSILTVAGANEQYF
>TRBV6-5
CASSYTATRSYNEQFF
>TRBV29-1
CSVQGVAKNIQYF
>TRBV6-5
CASSRGWYQETQYF
>TRBV23-1
CARPTTGELFF
>TRBV7-3
CASSLRERLGVAETQYF
>TRBV30
CAWVGQVYTGELFF
>TRBV29-1
CSVVLAGAYEQYF
>TRBV5-4
CASSGFRQGAVTGTQYF
>TRBV9
CASSPRLAGANYEQYF
>TRBV20-1
CSARTSYEQYF
>TRBV5-1
CASSLGPRGTDTQYF
>TRBV4-3
CASSQRLPGRTGELFF
>TRBV30
CAWRRPPREQYF
>TRBV30
CAWTFSRGRPMYGYTF
>TRBV25-1
CASSDVGREYGYTF
>TRBV13
CASRSTGGSSYEQYF
>TRBV30
CAWSVGDGYNEQFF
>TRBV7-3
CASSSGTGGEQFF
>TRBV9
CASSVGSVQETQYF
>TRBV2
CASRVSGTDTQYF
>TRBV9
CASARDLRYNEQFF
>TRBV2
CASGTWLRAGGHTYEQYF